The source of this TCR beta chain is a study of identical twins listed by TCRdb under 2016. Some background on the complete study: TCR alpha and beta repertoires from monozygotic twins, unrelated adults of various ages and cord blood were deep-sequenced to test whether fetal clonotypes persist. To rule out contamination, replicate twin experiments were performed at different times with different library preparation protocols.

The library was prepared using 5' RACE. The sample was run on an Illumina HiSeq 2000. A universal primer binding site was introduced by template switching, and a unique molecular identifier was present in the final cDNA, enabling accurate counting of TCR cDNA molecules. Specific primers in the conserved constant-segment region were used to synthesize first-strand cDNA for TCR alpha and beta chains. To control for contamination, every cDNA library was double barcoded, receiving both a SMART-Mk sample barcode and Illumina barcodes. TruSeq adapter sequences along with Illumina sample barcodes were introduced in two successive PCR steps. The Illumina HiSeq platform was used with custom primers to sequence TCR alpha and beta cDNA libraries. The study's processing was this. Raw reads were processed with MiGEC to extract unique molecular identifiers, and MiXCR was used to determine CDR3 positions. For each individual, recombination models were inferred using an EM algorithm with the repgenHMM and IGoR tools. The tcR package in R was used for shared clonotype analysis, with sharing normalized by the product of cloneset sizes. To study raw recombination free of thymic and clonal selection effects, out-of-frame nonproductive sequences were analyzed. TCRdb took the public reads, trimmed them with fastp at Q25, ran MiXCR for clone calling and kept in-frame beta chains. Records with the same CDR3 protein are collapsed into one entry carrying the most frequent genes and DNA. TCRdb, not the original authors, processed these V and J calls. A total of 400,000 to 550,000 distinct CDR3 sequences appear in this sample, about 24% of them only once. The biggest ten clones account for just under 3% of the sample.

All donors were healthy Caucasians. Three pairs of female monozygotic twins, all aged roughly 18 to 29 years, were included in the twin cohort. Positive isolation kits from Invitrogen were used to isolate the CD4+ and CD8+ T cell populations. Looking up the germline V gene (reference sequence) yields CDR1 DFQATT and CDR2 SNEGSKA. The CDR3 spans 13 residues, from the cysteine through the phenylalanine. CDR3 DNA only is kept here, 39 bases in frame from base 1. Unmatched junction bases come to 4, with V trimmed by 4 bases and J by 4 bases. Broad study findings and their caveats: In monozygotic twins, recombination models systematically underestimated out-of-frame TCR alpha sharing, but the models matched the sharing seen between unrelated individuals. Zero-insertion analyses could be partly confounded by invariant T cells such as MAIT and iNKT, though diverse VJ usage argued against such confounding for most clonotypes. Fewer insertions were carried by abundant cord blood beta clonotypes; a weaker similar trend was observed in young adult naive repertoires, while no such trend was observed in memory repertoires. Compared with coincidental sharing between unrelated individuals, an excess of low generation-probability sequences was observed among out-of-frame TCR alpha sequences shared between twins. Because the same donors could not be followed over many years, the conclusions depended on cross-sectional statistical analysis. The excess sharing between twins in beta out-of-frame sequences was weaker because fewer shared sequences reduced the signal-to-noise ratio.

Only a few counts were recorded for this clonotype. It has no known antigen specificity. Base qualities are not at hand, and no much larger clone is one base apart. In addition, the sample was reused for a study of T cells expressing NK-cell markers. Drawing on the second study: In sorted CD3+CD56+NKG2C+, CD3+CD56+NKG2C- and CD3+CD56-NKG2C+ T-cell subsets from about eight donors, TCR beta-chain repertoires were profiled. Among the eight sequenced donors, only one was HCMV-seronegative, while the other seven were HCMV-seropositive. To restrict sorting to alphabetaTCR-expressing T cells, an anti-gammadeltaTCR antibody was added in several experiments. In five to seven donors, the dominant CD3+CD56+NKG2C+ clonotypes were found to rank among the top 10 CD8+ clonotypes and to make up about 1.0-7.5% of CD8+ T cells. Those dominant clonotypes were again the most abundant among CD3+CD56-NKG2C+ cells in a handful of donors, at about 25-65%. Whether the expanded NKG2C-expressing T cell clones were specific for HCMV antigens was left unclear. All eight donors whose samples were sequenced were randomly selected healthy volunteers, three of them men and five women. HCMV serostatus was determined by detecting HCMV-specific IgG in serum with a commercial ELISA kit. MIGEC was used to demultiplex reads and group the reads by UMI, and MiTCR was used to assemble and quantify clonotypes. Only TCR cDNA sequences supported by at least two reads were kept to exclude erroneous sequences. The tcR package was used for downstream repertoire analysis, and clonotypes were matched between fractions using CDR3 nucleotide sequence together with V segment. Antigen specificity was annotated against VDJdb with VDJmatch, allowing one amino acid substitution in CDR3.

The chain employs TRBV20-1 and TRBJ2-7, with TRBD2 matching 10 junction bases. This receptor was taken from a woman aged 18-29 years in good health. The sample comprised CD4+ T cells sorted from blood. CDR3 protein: CSATQAGGYEQYF. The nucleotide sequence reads TGCAGTGCTACTCAAGCGGGGGGGTACGAGCAGTACTTC.